Described below is a single T cell receptor beta chain sequence and its context. There is no known antigen for this receptor. Qualities for individual bases were not recorded, and no much larger clone is one base off. The entire isolated RNA was reverse transcribed using the High Capacity cDNA Reverse Transcription Kit, and thus expressed TCRB transcripts were sequenced. Deep immunoSEQ sequencing was applied to naive, central memory and regulatory T cell samples, giving an average of about 3.6 million total reads per sample. Sorted cells were lysed in RLT buffer and RNA was extracted with DNase-treated RNeasy Micro or Mini kits, depending on cell number. Each cell subset was processed on its own to prevent cross-contamination, while patient and healthy donor samples were processed together. The immunoSEQ multiplex PCR was used to amplify TCRB sequences from cDNA, generating 87-bp fragments that spanned the CDR3 region. Sequencing of the amplicons was performed on the Illumina HiSeq platform. The original pipeline was this. Synthetic template baselines were used to correct PCR bias computationally, reads within Hamming distance 2 were collapsed together, and singletons that could not be merged were discarded. Reads were aligned to IMGT to assign V, D and J genes, CDR3 length, and insertions or deletions at six rearrangement sites. Clonotype counts were normalized to sorted cell number within each subset before computing true diversity and Gini coefficients with the tcR R package. The overlap coefficient, calculated on TCRB nucleotide sequences, was used to quantify repertoire sharing. TCRdb obtained this table from immuneACCESS and retained in-frame rearrangements with V and J assigned. These tables miss some clones; where compared with another copy, unresolved V genes account for less than half of the shortfall, and the remainder is unexplained. Clone size and V and J calls were adopted from that table, with D and trimming inferred from the DNA. For this sample there are roughly 150,000 clones; approximately 8.1% appear just once. The ten largest clones take up less than 0.85% of the sample.

Each donor gave one peripheral blood draw, approximately 110 mL on average, collected into heparinised tubes. Naive, central memory, regulatory and stem cell-like memory CD4+ T cells were sorted on a BD FACSAria II using a panel including CD45RO, CCR7, CD25, CD127, CD95 and CD27. Every sorted population had a purity above 98%. Right away, PBMCs were isolated by Lymphoprep density gradient centrifugation and were stained directly, with no culture step. So that batch effects would be minimized, each experiment stained and sorted samples in pairs, pairing one healthy donor with one patient. The CDR3, from cysteine to phenylalanine, totals 14 residues. Of the read, only the CDR3 DNA is kept; its 42 bases are in frame from base 1. From a lookup of the germline V gene, CDR1 and CDR2 are SGHRS and YFSETQ. Trimming removed 4 bases from V and 6 bases from J, leaving 16 bases between the germline ends. This sample is drawn from a study of beta chain features in type 1 diabetes (dated by TCRdb to the late 2010s). Context from the whole study: No differences in mean age, gender distribution, total cell number or subset yield were found between patients and healthy donors. A total of some 100,000,000 sorted cells were examined across all samples, and a strong correlation was observed between cell number per subset and RNA yield. The study compared the TCRB repertoires of sorted circulating CD4+ T cell subsets in recently diagnosed type 1 diabetes patients with those in matched healthy donors. Whereas all 30 or so donors provided naive and central memory subsets, regulatory and stem cell-like memory subsets were isolated from just 8 patients and roughly eight healthy donors. The paper as a whole reports these results and caveats: Because cDNA was sequenced instead of genomic DNA, highly expressing activated cells could be over-represented, though the groups showed no difference in activation or CD3 levels. PCR may preferentially amplify shorter templates, but because patient and control samples were amplified and corrected together, any resulting skew would affect both groups equally. Because the HLA sub-analyses included only small numbers of individuals, any influence of HLA type on TCRB rearrangement was left unresolved. Fewer insertions and more nucleotide deletions at VDJ recombination sites were observed in patients with type 1 diabetes, implying thymic rearrangement abnormalities. Naive, central memory and regulatory TCRB repertoires appeared to be more similar among patients than among healthy donors. In all four CD4+ subsets, TCRB CDR3 length was moderately but significantly shorter in type 1 diabetes patients.

The receptor comes from a man younger than 30 in good health. The V gene is TRBV5-1 and the J gene is TRBJ1-1, and possibly TRBD1, on 5 matching bases. Sequencing was done on a sample of central memory CD4+ T cells from blood. At the DNA level, the sequence is TGCGCCAGCAGCATAGGACACGGGGGGTCTGAAGCTTTCTTT. It encodes CASSIGHGGSEAFF.